One sample yielded the 6 T cell receptor beta chains listed below, sequenced in a study of blood T cell repertoires in COVID-19. Repertoires were generated with immunoSEQ multiplex PCR, while TCRdb's copy carries only in-frame clones and drops some. The sample contains 310,000 or so clones, roughly 89% of which appear only once. Specimen: peripheral blood. The receptors derive from a man aged 30 to 45 with COVID-19, enrolled during active disease.

This chain connects TRBV5-1 to TRBJ1-6, with D possibly TRBD1 on 6 matching bases. Per germline, CDR1 SGHRS and CDR2 YFSETQ. The CDR3 totals 14 residues. Trimming cost V 5 bases and J 8 bases, with 14 bases left between them. As DNA, the CDR3 is TGCGCCAGCAGGCGACAGGAATCCTATTCACCCCTCCACTTT. Its translation is CASRRQESYSPLHF.

The chain links TRBV3-1 (or the pseudogene TRBV3-2) to TRBJ1-6; possible D gene TRBD1, 6 bases. The germline V and J ends were trimmed by 1 base and 7 bases, with 8 bases remaining between them. The CDR3 has 14 amino acids. CDR1 and CDR2 (germline): LGHDT, YNNKEL (reference sequence). The CDR3 DNA is TGTGCCAGCAGCCAAGGAGGACAGAATTCACCCCTCCACTTT. This gives the protein CASSQGGQNSPLHF.

This chain joins TRBV7-3 and TRBJ1-6; no firm D call. The CDR3 has 13 residues. The germline V and J ends were trimmed by 5 bases and 9 bases, with 11 bases remaining between them. Germline CDR1 and CDR2: SGHTA and FQGTGA. The CDR3 DNA reads as TGTGCCAGCAGCCCTAGCCGAATTTCACCCCTCCACTTT. Translation gives CASSPSRISPLHF.

CDR3: CASCGTGAIYEQYF. CDR3 bases: TGTGCCAGTTGTGGGACAGGGGCCATCTACGAGCAGTACTTC. The V call is TRBV19, the J call TRBJ2-7; 10 bases fit TRBD1. In germline, CDR1 is LNHDA, CDR2 SQIVND (reference sequence). V gave up 8 bases and J gave up 3 bases; unmatched junction bases: 7. This CDR3 has 14 amino acids.

This sequence joins TRBV25-1 and TRBJ2-7, with D possibly TRBD2 on 6 matching bases. CDR1 is MGHDK, CDR2 SYGVNS, per germline. This CDR3 has 15 amino acids. V was shortened by 1 base and J by 7 bases, with 17 bases between the two germline ends. The CDR3 region has the DNA TGTGCCAGCAGTGAATCACGAGGTTGGGGGGAAGAGCAGTACTTC. It encodes CASSESRGWGEEQYF.

V usage is TRBV7-6 and J usage is TRBJ2-3; tentatively, D is TRBD1 (7 bases). V was pared by 2 bases and J by 3 bases, with 18 bases between. The germline CDR1 and CDR2 sequences are SGHVS and FNYEAQ. The CDR3 has 17 amino acids. CDR3 DNA sequence: TGTGCCAGCAGCTTAAACTCAGCAGGGGGGTTGACAGATACGCAGTATTTT. Residues: CASSLNSAGGLTDTQYF.